The TCR beta chain described here comes from a study of shared clonotypes between healthy human individuals. This CDR3 comprises 12 residues. With 0 bases removed from V and 6 bases from J, the gap between germline ends came to 7 bases. The germline CDR1 and CDR2 sequences are SGHRS and YFSETQ. The data were produced by immunoSEQ multiplex PCR, yet TCRdb's version contains in-frame clones alone and is incomplete. Among 330,000 or so clones listed, roughly 70% were seen once. The sequenced sample was memory CD4+ T cells sorted from blood. The sample's subset: CD45RA-negative fraction. This chain uses TRBV5-1 with TRBJ2-7; D remains unclear. This clonotype was sampled from a man aged 30-40 years in good health. CDR3 in amino acids: CASSLVPFEQYF. CDR3 in DNA: TGCGCCAGCAGCTTGGTCCCCTTCGAGCAGTACTTC.